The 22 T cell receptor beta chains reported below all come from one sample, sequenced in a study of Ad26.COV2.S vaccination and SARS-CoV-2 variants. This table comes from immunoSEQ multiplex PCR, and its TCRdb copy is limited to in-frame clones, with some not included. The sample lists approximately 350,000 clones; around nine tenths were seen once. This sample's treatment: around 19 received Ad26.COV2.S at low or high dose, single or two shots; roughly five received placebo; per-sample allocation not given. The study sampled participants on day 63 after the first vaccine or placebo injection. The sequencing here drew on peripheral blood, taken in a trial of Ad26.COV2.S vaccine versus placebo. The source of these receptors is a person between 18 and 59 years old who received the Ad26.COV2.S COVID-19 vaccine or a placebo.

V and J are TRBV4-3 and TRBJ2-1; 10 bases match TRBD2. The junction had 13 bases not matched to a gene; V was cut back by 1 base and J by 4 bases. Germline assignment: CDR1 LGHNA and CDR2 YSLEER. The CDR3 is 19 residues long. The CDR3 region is CASSQVSGIAGGKYNEQFF. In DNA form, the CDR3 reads TGCGCCAGCAGCCAAGTATCCGGGATAGCGGGGGGAAAATACAATGAGCAGTTCTTC.

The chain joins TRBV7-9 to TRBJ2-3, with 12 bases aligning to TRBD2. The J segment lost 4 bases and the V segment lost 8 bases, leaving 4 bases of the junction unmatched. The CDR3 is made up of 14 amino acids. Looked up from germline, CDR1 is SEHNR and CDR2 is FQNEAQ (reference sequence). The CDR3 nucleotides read TGTGCCAGCCTTTCTAGCGGGGGGGCAGATACGCAGTATTTT. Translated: CASLSSGGADTQYF.

CDR3 DNA: TGTGCCAGCAGCCCTCAGAGCTCCTACAATGAGCAGTTCTTC. Translated: CASSPQSSYNEQFF. The chain has TRBV7-3 and TRBJ2-1; D remains ambiguous. The CDR3 totals 14 residues. CDR1 is SGHTA and CDR2 is FQGTGA in the germline V gene. Trimming shortened V by 5 bases and J by 0 bases, and 8 bases separated the two germline ends.

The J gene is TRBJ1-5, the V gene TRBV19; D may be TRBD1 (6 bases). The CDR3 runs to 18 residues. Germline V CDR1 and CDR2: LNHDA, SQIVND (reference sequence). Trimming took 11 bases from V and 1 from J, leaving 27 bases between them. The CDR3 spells CARRPRGGGGISNQPQHF. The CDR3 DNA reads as TGTGCCCGTCGCCCCCGGGGGGGCGGGGGGATCAGCAATCAGCCCCAGCATTTT.

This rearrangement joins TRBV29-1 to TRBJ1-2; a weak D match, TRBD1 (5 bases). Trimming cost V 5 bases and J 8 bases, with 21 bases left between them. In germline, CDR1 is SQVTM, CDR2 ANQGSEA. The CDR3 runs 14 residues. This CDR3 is CSVPPPDSLKGYTF. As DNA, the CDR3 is TGCAGCGTTCCACCTCCCGACAGCCTGAAGGGCTACACCTTC.

This chain's CDR3 is CASSPDSLGQPQHF. The CDR3 bases are TGTGCCAGCAGCCCGGACAGTTTAGGTCAGCCCCAGCATTTT. V usage is TRBV11-2 and J usage is TRBJ1-5, with D tentatively TRBD1 (6 bases). V lost 5 bases and J 6 bases, leaving 14 bases between the germline ends. Germline V gene sequence: CDR1 SGHAT, CDR2 FQNNGV. This CDR3 is 14 amino acids long.

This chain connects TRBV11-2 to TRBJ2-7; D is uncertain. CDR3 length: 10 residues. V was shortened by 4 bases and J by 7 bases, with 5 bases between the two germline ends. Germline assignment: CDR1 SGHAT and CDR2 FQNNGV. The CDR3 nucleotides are TGTGCCAGCAGCTCCTTGGAGCAGTACTTC. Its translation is CASSSLEQYF.

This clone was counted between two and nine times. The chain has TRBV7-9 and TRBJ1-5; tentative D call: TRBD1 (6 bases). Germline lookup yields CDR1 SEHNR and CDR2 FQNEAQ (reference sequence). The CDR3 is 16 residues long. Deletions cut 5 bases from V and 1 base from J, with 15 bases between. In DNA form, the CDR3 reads TGTGCCAGCAGCCCAACCGGGACACCGAGCAATCAGCCCCAGCATTTT. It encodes CASSPTGTPSNQPQHF. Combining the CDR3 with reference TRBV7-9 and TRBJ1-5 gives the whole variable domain DTGVSQNPRHKITKRGQNVTFRCDPISEHNRLYWYRQTLGQGPEFLTYFQNEAQLEKSRLLSDRFSAERPKGSFSTLEIQRTEQGDSAMYLCASSPTGTPSNQPQHFGDGTRLSIL.

CDR3 amino acids: CASSLGQGYSPLHF. In nucleotides, the CDR3 is TGTGCCAGCAGCTTAGGACAGGGATATTCACCCCTCCACTTT. The V gene is TRBV13, the J gene TRBJ1-6, with D perhaps TRBD1 (6 bases). V dropped 0 bases and J dropped 8 bases, with 8 bases sitting between them. This CDR3 contains 14 residues. The V gene's germline CDR1 is PRHDT and CDR2 FYEKMQ (reference sequence).

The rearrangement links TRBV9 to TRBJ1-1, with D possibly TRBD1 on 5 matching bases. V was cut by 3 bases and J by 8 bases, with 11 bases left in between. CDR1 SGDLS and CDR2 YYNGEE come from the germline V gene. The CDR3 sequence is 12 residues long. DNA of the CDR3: TGTGCCAGCAGCGGCGAGGGGCCCGAAGCTTTCTTT. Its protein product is CASSGEGPEAFF.

This chain's CDR3 is CASSLGRAMGNTEAFF. The DNA of the CDR3 is TGCGCCAGCAGCTTGGGGCGGGCCATGGGGAACACTGAAGCTTTCTTT. V gene TRBV5-1 combines with J gene TRBJ1-1; D gene ambiguous. The CDR3 extends over 16 amino acids. V gave up 0 bases and J gave up 1 base, with 13 bases separating them. From germline, CDR1 is SGHRS and CDR2 YFSETQ. Drawing the rest from reference TRBV5-1 and TRBJ1-1, the complete variable domain is KAGVTQTPRYLIKTRGQQVTLSCSPISGHRSVSWYQQTPGQGLQFLFEYFSETQRNKGNFPGRFSGRQFSNSRSEMNVSTLELGDSALYLCASSLGRAMGNTEAFFGQGTRLTVV.

Here the CDR3 DNA reads TGTGCCAGCAGCAGAGAGGGAGGGAGATCCTACGAGCAGTACTTC. Translating it yields CASSREGGRSYEQYF. The rearrangement links TRBV11-2 to TRBJ2-7; 7 bases fit TRBD2. Germline V gene lookup returns CDR1 SGHAT and CDR2 FQNNGV. The CDR3 is 15 residues long. After removal of 5 bases from V and 1 base from J, the junction contained 8 bases not matched to a gene. Using reference TRBV11-2 and TRBJ2-7 for the parts outside the CDR3, the full variable domain is EAGVAQSPRYKIIEKRQSVAFWCNPISGHATLYWYQQILGQGPKLLIQFQNNGVVDDSQLPKDRFSAERLKGVDSTLKIQPAKLEDSAVYLCASSREGGRSYEQYFGPGTRLTVT.

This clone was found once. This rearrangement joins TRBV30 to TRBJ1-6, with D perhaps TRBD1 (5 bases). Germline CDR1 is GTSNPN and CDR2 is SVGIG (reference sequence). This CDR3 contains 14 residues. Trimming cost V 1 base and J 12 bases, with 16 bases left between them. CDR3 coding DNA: TGTGCCTGGAGTGGAGGGGACGGAGTTTTACCCCTCCACTTT. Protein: CAWSGGDGVLPLHF.

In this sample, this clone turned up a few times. The CDR3 loop reads CASKDRDYGYTF. CDR3 DNA: TGTGCCAGCAAGGACAGGGACTATGGCTACACCTTC. The chain links TRBV2 to TRBJ1-2; TRBD1 matches 8 bases. Germline CDR1 reads SNHLY; CDR2 reads FYNNEI. The V segment lost 7 bases and the J segment 3 bases; nucleotides outside the gene matches: 1. The CDR3 totals 12 residues.

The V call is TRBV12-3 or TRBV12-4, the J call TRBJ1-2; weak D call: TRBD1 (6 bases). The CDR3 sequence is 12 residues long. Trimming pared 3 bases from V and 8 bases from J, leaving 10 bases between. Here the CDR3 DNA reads TGTGCCAGCAGTTTCCCTGACAGGGGCTACACCTTC. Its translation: CASSFPDRGYTF.

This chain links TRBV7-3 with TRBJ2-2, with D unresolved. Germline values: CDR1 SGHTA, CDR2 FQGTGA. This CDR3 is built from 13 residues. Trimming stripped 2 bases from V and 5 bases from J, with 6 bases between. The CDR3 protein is CASSLRPTGELFF. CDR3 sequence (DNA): TGTGCCAGCAGCTTACGCCCTACCGGGGAGCTGTTTTTT.

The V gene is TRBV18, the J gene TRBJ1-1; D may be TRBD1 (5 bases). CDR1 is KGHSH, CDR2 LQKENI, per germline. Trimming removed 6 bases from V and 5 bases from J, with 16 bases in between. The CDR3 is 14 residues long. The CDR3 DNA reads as TGTGCCAGCTCCGAAAGAGAGGGGCTTACTGAAGCTTTCTTT. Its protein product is CASSEREGLTEAFF.

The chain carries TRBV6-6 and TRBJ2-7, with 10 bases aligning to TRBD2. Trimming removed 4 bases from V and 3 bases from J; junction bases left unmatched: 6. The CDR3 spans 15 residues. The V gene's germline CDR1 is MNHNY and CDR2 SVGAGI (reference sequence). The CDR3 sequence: CASSSSGGYHYEQYF. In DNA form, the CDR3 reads TGTGCCAGCAGTTCTAGCGGGGGCTACCACTACGAGCAGTACTTC.

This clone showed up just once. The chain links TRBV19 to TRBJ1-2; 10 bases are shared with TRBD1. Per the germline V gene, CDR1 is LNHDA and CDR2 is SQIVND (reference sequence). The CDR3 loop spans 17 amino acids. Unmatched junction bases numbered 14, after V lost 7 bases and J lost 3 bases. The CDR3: CASTATDRGLRDYGYTF. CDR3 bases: TGTGCCAGTACCGCAACCGACAGGGGGCTAAGAGACTATGGCTACACCTTC.

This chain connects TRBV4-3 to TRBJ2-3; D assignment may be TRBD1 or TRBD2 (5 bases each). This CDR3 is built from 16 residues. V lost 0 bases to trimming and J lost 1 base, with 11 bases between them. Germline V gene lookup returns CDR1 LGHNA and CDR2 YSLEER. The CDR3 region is CASSQDLRGGTDTQYF. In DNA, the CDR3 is TGCGCCAGCAGCCAAGATCTACGGGGCGGCACAGATACGCAGTATTTT.

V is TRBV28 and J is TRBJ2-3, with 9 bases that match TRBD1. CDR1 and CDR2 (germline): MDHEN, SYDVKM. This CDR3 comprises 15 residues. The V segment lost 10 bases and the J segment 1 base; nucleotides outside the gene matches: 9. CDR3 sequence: CATLKQGARTDTQYF. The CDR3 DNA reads TGTGCCACCCTGAAACAGGGGGCCCGCACAGATACGCAGTATTTT.

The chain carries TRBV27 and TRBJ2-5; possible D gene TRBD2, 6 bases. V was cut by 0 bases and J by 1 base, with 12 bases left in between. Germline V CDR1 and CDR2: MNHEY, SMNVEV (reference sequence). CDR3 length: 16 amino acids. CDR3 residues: CASSLSLSGGQETQYF. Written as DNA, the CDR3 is TGTGCCAGCAGTTTATCTTTGTCCGGGGGCCAAGAGACCCAGTACTTC.